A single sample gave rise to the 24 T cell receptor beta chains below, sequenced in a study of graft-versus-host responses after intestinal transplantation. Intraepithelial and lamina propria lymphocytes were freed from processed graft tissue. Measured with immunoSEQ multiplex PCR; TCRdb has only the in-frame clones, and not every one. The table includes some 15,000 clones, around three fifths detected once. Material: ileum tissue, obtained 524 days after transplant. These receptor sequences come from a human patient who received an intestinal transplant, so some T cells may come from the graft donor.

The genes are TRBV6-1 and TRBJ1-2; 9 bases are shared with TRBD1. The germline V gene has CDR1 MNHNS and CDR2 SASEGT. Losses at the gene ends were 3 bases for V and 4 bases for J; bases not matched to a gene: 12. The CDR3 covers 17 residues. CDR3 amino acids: CASSERLDRGGAYGYTF. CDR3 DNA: TGTGCCAGCAGTGAGAGACTGGACAGGGGCGGGGCCTATGGCTACACCTTC.

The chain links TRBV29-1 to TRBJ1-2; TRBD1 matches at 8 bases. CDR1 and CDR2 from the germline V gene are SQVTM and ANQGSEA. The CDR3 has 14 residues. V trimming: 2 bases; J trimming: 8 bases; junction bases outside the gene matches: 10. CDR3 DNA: TGCAGCGTTGAACTGCAGGGGGCGCGAAGGGGCTACACCTTC. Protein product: CSVELQGARRGYTF.

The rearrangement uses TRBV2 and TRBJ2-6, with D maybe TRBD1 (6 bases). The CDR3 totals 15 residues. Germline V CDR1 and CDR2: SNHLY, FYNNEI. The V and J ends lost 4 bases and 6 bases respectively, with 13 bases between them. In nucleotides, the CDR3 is TGTGCCAGCAGTGTTTTAGGGGGTACGGCCAACGTCCTGACTTTC. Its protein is CASSVLGGTANVLTF.

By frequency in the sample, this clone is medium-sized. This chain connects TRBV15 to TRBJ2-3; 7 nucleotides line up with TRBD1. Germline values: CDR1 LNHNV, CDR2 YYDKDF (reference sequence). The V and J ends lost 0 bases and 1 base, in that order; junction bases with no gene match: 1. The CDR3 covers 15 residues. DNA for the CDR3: TGTGCCACCAGCAGAGATGGGACAGGCACAGATACGCAGTATTTT. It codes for CATSRDGTGTDTQYF.

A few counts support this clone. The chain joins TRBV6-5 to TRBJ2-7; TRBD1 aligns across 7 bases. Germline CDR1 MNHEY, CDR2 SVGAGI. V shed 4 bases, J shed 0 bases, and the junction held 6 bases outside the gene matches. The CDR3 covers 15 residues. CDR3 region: CASSFGQAFSYEQYF. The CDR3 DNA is TGTGCCAGCAGTTTCGGACAGGCATTCTCCTACGAGCAGTACTTC.

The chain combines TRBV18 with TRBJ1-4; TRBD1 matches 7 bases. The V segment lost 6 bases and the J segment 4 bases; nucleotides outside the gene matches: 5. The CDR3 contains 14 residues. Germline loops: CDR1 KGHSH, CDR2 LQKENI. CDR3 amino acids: CASSRGQVNEKLFF. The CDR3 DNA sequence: TGTGCCAGCTCTAGAGGACAGGTTAATGAAAAACTGTTTTTT.

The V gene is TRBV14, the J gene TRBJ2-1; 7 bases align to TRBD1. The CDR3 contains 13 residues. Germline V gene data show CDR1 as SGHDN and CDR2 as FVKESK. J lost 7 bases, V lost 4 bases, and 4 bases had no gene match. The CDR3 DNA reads TGTGCCAGCAGCCTATCACAGGGGAATGAGCAGTTCTTC. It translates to CASSLSQGNEQFF.

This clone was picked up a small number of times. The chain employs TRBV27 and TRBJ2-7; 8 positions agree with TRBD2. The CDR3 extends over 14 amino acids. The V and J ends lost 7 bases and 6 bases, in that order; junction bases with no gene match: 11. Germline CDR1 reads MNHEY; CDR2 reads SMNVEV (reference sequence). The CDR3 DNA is TGTGCCAGCAAACTATCCGGGGGGGCTGGCGAGCAGTACTTC. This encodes CASKLSGGAGEQYF.

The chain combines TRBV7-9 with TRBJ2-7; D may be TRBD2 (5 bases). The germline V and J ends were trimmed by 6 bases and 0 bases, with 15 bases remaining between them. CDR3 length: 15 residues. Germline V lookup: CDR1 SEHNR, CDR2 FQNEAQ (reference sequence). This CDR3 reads CASSTGVGSSYEQYF. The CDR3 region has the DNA TGTGCCAGCAGTACCGGCGTGGGGAGCTCCTACGAGCAGTACTTC.

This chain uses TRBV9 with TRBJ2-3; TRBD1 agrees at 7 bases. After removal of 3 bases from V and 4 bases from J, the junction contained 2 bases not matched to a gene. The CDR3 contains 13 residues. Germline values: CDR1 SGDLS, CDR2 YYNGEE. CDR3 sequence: CASSDQGADTQYF. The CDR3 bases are TGTGCCAGCAGCGACCAGGGGGCAGATACGCAGTATTTT.

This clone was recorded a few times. The chain's CDR3 is CASSSRRVVYEQYF. The CDR3 nucleotides are TGTGCCAGCAGTTCCCGCAGGGTGGTCTACGAGCAGTACTTC. V is TRBV6-5 and J is TRBJ2-7; possibly TRBD1 for D (5 bases). The germline CDR1 and CDR2 sequences are MNHEY and SVGAGI. This CDR3 spans 14 amino acids. Trimming shortened V by 4 bases and J by 3 bases, and 13 bases separated the two germline ends.

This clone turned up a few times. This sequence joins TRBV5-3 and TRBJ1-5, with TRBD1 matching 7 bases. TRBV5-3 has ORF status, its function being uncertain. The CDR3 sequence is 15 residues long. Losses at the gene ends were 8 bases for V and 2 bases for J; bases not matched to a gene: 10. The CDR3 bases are TGTGCCAGCAGCCCGATCGGGACAGGCAATCAGCCCCAGCATTTT. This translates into CASSPIGTGNQPQHF.

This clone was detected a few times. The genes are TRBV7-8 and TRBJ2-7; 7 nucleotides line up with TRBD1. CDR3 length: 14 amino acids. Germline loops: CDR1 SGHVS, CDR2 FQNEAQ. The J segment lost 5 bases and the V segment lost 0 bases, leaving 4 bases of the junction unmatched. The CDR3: CASSLAGRGNEQYF. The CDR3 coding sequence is TGTGCCAGCAGCTTAGCTGGCAGGGGGAACGAGCAGTACTTC.

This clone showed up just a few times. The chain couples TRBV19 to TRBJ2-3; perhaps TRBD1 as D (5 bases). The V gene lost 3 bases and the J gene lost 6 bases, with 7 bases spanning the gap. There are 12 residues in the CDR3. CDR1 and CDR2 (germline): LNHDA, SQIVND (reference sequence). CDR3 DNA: TGTGCCAGTAGTATTTCAGGGGATACGCAGTATTTT. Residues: CASSISGDTQYF.

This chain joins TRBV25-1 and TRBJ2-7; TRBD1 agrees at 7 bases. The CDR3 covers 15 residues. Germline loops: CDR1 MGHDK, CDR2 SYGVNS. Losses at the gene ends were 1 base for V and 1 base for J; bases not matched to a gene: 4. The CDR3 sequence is CASSELRQGSYEQYF. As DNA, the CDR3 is TGTGCCAGCAGTGAATTGCGACAGGGTTCCTACGAGCAGTACTTC.

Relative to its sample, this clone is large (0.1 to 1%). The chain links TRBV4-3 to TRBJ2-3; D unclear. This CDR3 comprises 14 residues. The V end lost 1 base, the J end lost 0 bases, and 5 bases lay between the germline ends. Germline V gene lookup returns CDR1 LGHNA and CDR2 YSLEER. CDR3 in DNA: TGCGCCAGCAGCCAAGGCTACAGCACAGATACGCAGTATTTT. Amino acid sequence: CASSQGYSTDTQYF.

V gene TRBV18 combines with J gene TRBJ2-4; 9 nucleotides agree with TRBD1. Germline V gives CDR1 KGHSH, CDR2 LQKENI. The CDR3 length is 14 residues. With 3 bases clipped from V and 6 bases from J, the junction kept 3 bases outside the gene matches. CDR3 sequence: CASSPGQGRNIQYF. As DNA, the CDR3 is TGTGCCAGCTCACCGGGACAGGGTAGAAACATTCAGTACTTC. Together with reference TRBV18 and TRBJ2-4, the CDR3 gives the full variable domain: NAGVMQNPRHLVRRRGQEARLRCSPMKGHSHVYWYRQLPEEGLKFMVYLQKENIIDESGMPKERFSAEFPKEGPSILRIQQVVRGDSAAYFCASSPGQGRNIQYFGAGTRLSVL.

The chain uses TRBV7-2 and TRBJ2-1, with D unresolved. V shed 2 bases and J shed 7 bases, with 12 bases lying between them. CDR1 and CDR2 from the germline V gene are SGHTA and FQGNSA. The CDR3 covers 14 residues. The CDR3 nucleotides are TGTGCCAGCAGCTTAATGTATTCCGGGAATGAGCAGTTCTTC. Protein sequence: CASSLMYSGNEQFF.

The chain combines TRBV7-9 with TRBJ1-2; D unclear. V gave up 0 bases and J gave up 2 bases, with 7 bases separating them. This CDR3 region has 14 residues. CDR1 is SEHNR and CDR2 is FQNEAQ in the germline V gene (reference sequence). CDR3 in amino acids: CASSLASGNYGYTF. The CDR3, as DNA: TGTGCCAGCAGCTTAGCGTCGGGGAACTATGGCTACACCTTC.

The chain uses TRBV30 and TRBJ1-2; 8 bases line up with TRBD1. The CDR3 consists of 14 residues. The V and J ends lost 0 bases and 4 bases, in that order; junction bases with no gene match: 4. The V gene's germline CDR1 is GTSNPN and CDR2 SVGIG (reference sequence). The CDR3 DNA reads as TGTGCCTGGAGTGTACCAGGGGGCAGCTATGGCTACACCTTC. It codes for CAWSVPGGSYGYTF.

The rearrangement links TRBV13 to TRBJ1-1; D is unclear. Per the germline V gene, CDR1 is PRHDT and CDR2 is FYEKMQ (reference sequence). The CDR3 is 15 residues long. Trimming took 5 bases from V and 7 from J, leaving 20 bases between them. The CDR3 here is CASSPQILQPVEAFF. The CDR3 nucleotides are TGTGCCAGCAGCCCGCAGATCCTACAGCCAGTTGAAGCTTTCTTT.

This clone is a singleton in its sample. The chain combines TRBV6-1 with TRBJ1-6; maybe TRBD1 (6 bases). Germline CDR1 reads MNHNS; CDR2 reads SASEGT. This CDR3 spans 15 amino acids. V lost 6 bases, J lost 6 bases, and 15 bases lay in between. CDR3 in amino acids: CASSLQDRTNSPLHF. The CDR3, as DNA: TGTGCCAGCAGCCTCCAAGACAGGACTAATTCACCCCTCCACTTT.

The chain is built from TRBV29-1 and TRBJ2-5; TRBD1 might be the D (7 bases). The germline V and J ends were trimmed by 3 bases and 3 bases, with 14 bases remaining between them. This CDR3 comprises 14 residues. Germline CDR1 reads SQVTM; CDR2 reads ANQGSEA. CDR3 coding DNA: TGCAGCGTTGAGTTGGAGGGGGCTAAAGAGACCCAGTACTTC. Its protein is CSVELEGAKETQYF.

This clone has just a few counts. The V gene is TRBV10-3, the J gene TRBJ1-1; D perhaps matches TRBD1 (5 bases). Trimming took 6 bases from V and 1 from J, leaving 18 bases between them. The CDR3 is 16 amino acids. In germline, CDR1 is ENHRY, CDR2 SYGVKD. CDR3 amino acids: CAIRSTELSRNTEAFF. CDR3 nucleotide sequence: TGTGCCATCAGGTCGACAGAACTAAGTAGGAACACTGAAGCTTTCTTT.